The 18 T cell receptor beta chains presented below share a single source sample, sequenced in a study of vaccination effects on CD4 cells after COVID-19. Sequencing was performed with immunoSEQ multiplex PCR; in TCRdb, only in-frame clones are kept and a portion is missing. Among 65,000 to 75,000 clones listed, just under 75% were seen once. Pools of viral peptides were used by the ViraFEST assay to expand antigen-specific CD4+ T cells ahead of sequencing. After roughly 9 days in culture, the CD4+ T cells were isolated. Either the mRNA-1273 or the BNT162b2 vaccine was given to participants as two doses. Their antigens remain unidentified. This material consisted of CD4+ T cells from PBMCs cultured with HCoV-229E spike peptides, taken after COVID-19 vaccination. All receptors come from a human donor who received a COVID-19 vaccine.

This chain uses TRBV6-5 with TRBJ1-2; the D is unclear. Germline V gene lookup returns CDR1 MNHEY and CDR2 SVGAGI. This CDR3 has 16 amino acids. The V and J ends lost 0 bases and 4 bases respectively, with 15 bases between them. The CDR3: CASSYSWTAPRYGYTF. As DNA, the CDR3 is TGTGCCAGCAGTTACTCGTGGACCGCTCCCCGCTATGGCTACACCTTC.

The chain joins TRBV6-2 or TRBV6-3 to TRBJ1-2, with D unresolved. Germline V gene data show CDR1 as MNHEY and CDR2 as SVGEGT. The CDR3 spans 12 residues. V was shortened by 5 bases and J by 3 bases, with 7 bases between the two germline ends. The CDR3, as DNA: TGTGCCAGCAGTAGGGCAGACTATGGCTACACCTTC. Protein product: CASSRADYGYTF.

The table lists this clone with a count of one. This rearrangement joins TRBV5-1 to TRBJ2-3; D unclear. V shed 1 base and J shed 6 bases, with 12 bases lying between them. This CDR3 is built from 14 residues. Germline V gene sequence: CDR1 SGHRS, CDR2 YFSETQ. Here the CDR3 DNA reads TGCGCCAGCAGCTTGTCTCCGGCCCCGGATACGCAGTATTTT. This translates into CASSLSPAPDTQYF.

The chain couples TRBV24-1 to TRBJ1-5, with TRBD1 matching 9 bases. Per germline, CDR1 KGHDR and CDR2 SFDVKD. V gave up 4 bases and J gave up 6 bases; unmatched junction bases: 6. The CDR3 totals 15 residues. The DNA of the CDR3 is TGTGCCACCAGTGACCCGGGACAGGGCAGTCAGCCCCAGCATTTT. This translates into CATSDPGQGSQPQHF.

CDR3 sequence reads: CASSPPGGFYNEQFF. The CDR3 region has the DNA TGTGCCAGCAGCCCCCCGGGAGGGTTCTACAATGAGCAGTTCTTC. The chain has TRBV3-1 (or the pseudogene TRBV3-2) and TRBJ2-1, with 8 bases matching TRBD2. Germline CDR1 LGHDT, CDR2 YNNKEL (reference sequence). The CDR3 spans 15 residues. V shed 4 bases and J 3 bases; nucleotides not matched to a gene: 5.

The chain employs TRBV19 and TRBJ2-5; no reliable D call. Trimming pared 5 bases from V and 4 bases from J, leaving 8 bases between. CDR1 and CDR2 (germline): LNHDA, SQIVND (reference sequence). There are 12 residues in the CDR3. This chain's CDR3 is CASSDPPETQYF. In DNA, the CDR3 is TGTGCCAGTAGTGACCCCCCAGAGACCCAGTACTTC.

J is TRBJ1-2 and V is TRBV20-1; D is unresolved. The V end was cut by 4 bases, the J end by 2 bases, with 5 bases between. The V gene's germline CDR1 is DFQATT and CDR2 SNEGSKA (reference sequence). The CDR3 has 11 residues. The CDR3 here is CSAMQNYGYTF. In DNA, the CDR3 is TGCAGTGCTATGCAGAACTATGGCTACACCTTC.

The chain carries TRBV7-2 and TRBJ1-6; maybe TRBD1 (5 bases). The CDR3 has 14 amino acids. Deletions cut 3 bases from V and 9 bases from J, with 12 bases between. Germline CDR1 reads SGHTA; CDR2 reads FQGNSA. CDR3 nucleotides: TGTGCCAGCAGCTTCTGGGGGAATCGTTCACCCCTCCACTTT. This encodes CASSFWGNRSPLHF.

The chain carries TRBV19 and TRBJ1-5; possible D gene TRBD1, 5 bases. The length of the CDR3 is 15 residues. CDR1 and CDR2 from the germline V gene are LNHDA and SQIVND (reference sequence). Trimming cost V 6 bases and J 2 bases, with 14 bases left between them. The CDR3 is CASSRPGGGNQPQHF. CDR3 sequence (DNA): TGTGCCAGTAGCCGCCCTGGGGGAGGCAATCAGCCCCAGCATTTT. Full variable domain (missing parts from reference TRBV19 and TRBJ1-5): DGGITQSPKYLFRKEGQNVTLSCEQNLNHDAMYWYRQDPGQGLRLIYYSQIVNDFQKGDIAEGYSVSREKKESFPLTVTSAQKNPTAFYLCASSRPGGGNQPQHFGDGTRLSIL.

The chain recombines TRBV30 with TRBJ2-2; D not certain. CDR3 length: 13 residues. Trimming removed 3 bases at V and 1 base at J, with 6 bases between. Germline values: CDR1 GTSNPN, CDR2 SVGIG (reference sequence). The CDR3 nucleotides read TGTGCCTGGAGATTTGGGAACACCGGGGAGCTGTTTTTT. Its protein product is CAWRFGNTGELFF.

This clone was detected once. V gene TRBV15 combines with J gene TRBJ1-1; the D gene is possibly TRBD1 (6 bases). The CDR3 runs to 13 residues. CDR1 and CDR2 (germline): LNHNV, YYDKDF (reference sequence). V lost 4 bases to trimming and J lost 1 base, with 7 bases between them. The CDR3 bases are TGTGCCACCAGCAAACAGGGGAACACTGAAGCTTTCTTT. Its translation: CATSKQGNTEAFF.

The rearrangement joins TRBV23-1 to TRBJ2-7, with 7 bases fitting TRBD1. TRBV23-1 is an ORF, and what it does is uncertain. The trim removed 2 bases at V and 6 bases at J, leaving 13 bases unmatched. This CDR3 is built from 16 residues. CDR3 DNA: TGCGCCAGCAGTCAAGCGGACAGGTCGAAAGAGGGCGAGCAGTACGTC. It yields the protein CASSQADRSKEGEQYV.

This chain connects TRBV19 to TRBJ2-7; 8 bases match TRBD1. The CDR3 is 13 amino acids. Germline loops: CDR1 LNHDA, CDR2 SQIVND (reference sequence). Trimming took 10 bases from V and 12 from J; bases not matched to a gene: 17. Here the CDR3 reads CAMIPGQALSGYV. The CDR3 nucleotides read TGTGCCATGATCCCGGGACAGGCTTTGTCGGGGTACGTC.

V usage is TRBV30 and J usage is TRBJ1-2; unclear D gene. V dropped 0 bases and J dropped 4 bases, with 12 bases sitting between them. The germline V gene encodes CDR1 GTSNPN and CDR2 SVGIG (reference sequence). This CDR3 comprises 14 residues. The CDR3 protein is CAWSVLGRTYGYTF. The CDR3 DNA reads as TGTGCCTGGAGTGTATTAGGCCGGACCTATGGCTACACCTTC.

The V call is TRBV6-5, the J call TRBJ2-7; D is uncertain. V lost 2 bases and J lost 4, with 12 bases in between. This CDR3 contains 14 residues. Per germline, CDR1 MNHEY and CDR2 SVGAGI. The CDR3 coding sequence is TGTGCCAGCAGTTACAGCCGAACGACTTACGAGCAGTACGTC. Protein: CASSYSRTTYEQYV.

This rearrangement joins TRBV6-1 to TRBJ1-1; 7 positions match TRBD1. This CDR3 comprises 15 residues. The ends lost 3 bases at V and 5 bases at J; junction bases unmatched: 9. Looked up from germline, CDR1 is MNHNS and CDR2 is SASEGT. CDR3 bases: TGTGCCAGCAGTGAGAACAGGGGAACAGCGACTGAAGCTTTCTTT. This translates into CASSENRGTATEAFF.

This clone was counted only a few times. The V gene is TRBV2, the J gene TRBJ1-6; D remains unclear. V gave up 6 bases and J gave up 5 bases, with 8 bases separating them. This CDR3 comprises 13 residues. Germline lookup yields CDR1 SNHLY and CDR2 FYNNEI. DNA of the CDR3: TGTGCCAGCAGGGACCGAAATAATTCACCCCTCCACTTT. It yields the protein CASRDRNNSPLHF.

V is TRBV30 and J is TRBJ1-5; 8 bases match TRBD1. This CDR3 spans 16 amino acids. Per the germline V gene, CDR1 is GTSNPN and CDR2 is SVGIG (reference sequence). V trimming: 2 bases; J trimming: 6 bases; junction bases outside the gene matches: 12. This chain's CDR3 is CAWSPPLAGGRQPQHF. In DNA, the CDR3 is TGTGCCTGGAGTCCCCCCCTGGCAGGGGGCCGTCAGCCCCAGCATTTT.